The 2 T cell receptor beta chains given below trace back to one sample, sequenced in a study of blood T cell repertoires in COVID-19. Sequenced by immunoSEQ multiplex PCR; TCRdb stores in-frame clones only, minus some. The repertoire holds 65,000 to 100,000 clones, with around 80% as singletons. Sequencing was carried out using peripheral blood. These receptors were obtained from an elderly woman with acute or convalescent COVID-19.

J is TRBJ1-2 and V is TRBV19; D might be TRBD1 (5 bases). Germline V gives CDR1 LNHDA, CDR2 SQIVND (reference sequence). Trimming took off 9 bases at V and 3 bases at J, with 17 bases between the two ends. The CDR3 runs to 14 residues. The CDR3 DNA is TGTGCCAGCCGGTGGGGCGGGGCGGACTATGGCTACACCTTC. As protein: CASRWGGADYGYTF.

In its sample, this clone was seen once. This chain joins TRBV11-3 and TRBJ2-7; perhaps TRBD1 as D (6 bases). Germline CDR1 and CDR2: SGHNT and YENEEA. CDR3 size: 14 residues. The V end was cut by 7 bases, the J end by 2 bases, with 15 bases between. Here the CDR3 reads CASTAGAATYEQYF. The CDR3, as DNA: TGTGCCAGCACCGCAGGGGCAGCAACCTACGAGCAGTACTTC.